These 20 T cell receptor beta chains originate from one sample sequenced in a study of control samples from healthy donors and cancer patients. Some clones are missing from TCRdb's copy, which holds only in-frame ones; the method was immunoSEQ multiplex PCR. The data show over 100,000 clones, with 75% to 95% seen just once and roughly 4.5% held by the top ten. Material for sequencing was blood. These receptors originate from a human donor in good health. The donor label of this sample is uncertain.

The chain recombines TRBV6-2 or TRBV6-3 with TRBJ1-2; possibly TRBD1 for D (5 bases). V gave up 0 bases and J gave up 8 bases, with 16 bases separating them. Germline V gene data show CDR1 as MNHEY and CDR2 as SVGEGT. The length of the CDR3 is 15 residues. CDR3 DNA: TGTGCCAGCAGTTACTCGAACCGGGGCCTCTCCGGCTACACCTTC. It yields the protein CASSYSNRGLSGYTF.

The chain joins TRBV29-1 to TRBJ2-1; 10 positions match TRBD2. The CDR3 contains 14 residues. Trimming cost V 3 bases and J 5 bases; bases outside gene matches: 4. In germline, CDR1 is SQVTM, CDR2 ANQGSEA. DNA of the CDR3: TGCAGCGTTGAGCTAGCGGGGGACCACAATGAGCAGTTCTTC. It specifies CSVELAGDHNEQFF.

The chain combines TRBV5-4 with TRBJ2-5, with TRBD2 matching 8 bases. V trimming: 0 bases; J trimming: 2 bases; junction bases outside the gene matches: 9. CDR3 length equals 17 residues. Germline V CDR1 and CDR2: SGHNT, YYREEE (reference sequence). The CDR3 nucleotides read TGTGCCAGCAGCTTGGCTGCGGGGGGCTTTAGTCAAGAGACCCAGTACTTC. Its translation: CASSLAAGGFSQETQYF.

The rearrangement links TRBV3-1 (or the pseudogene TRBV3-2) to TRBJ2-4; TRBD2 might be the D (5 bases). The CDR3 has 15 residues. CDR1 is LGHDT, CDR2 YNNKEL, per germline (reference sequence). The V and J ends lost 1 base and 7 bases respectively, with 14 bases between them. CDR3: CASSQGRLSGNIQYF. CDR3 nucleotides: TGTGCCAGCAGCCAAGGACGCCTCTCGGGGAACATTCAGTACTTC.

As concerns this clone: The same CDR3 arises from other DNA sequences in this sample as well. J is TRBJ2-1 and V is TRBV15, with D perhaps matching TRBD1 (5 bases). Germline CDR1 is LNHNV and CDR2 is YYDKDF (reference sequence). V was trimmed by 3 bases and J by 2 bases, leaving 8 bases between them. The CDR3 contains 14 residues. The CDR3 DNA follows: TGTGCCACCAGCAGCGGACACACCTACAATGAGCAGTTCTTC. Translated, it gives CATSSGHTYNEQFF.

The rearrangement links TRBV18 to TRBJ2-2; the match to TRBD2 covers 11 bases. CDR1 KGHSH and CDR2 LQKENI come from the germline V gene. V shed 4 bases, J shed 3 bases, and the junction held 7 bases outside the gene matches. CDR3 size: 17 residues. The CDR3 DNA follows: TGTGCCAGCTCACTGAACGCACTAGCGGGGGACACCGGGGAGCTGTTTTTT. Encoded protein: CASSLNALAGDTGELFF.

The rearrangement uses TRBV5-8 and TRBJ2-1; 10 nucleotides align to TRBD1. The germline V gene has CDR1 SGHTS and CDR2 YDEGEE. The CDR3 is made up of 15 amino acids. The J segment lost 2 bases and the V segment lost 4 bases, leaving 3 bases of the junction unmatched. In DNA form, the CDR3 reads TGTGCCAGCAGCCTAGGGACAGGGGCCTACAATGAGCAGTTCTTC. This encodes CASSLGTGAYNEQFF. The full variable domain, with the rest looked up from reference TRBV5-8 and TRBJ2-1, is EAGVTQSPTHLIKTRGQQATLRCSPISGHTSVYWYQQALGLGLQFLLWYDEGEERNRGNFPPRFSGRQFPNYSSELNVNALELEDSALYLCASSLGTGAYNEQFFGPGTRLTVL.

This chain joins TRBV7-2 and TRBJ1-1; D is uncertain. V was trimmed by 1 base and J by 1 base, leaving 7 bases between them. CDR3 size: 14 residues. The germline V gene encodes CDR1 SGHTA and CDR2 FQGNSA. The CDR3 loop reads CASSLVRQNTEAFF. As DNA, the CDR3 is TGTGCCAGCAGCTTAGTGCGACAGAACACTGAAGCTTTCTTT.

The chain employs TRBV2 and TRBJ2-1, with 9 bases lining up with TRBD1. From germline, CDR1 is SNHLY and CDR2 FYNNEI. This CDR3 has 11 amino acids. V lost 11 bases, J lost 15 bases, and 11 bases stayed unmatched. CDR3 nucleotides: TGTGCCCCCAAGGCGGGACAGGGCCTGTTCTTC. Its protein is CAPKAGQGLFF. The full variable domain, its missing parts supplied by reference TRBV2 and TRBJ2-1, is EPEVTQTPSHQVTQMGQEVILRCVPISNHLYFYWYRQILGQKVEFLVSFYNNEISEKSEIFDDQFSVERPDGSNFTLKIRSTKLEDSAMYFCAPKAGQGLFFGPGTRLTVL.

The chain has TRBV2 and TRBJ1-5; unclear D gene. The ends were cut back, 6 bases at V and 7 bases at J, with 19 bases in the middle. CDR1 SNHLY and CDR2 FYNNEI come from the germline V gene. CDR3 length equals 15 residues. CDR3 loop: CASSLPPRQGQPQHF. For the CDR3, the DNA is TGTGCCAGCAGCCTCCCCCCACGACAAGGACAGCCCCAGCATTTT.

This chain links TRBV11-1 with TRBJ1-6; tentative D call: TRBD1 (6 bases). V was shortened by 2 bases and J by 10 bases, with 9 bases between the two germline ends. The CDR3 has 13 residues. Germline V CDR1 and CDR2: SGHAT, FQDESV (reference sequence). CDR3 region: CASSLWRGSPLHF. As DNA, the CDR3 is TGTGCCAGCAGCTTATGGAGGGGGTCACCCCTCCACTTT.

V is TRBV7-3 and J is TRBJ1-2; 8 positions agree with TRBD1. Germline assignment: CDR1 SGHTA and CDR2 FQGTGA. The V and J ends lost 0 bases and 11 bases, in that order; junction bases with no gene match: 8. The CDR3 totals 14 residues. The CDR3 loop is CASSLTPTGEWYTF. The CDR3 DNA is TGTGCCAGCAGCTTAACCCCGACAGGGGAGTGGTACACCTTC. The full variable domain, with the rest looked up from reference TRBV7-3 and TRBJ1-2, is GAGVSQTPSNKVTEKGKYVELRCDPISGHTALYWYRQSLGQGPEFLIYFQGTGAADDSGLPNDRFFAVRPEGSVSTLKIQRTERGDSAVYLCASSLTPTGEWYTFGSGTRLTVV.

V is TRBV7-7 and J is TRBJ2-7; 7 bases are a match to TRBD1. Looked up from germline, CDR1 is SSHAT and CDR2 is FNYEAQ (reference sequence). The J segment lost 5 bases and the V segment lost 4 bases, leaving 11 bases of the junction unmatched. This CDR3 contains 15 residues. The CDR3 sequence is CASSSGTAFLDEQYF. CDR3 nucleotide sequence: TGTGCCAGCAGCTCCGGGACAGCTTTTCTAGACGAGCAGTACTTC. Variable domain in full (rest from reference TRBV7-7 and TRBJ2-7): GAGVSQSPRYKVTKRGQDVTLRCDPISSHATLYWYQQALGQGPEFLTYFNYEAQPDKSGLPSDRFSAERPEGSISTLTIQRTEQRDSAMYRCASSSGTAFLDEQYFGPGTRLTVT.

CDR3 in amino acids: CASRGLARSQTDTQYF. Written as DNA, the CDR3 is TGTGCCAGCAGAGGACTAGCAAGATCACAGACAGATACGCAGTATTTT. The V gene is TRBV27, the J gene TRBJ2-3; 8 bases fit TRBD2. Germline loops: CDR1 MNHEY, CDR2 SMNVEV (reference sequence). The trim removed 6 bases at V and 3 bases at J, leaving 11 bases unmatched. CDR3 size: 16 residues.

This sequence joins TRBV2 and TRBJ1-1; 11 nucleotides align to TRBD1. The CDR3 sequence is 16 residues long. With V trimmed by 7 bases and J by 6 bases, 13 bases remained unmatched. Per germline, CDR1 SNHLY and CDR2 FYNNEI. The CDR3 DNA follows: TGTGCCAGCATCAAAGAATCGGGACAGGGGGTATCTGAAGCTTTCTTT. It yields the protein CASIKESGQGVSEAFF.

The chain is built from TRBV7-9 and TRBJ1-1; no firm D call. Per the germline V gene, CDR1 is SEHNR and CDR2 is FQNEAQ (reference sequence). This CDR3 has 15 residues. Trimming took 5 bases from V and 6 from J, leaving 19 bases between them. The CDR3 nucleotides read TGTGCCAGCAGCGTACCTCTCCGGGCCCCACCTGAAGCTTTCTTT. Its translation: CASSVPLRAPPEAFF.

The CDR3, as DNA: TGTGCCAGCAGCTACATGGTAGCGGGGCGGCAGTTCTTC. Translation: CASSYMVAGRQFF. The chain combines TRBV11-3 with TRBJ2-1; TRBD2 aligns across 8 bases. Per germline, CDR1 SGHNT and CDR2 YENEEA. This CDR3 comprises 13 residues. The V gene end was trimmed by 4 bases and the J gene end by 12 bases; junction bases not matched to a gene: 8.

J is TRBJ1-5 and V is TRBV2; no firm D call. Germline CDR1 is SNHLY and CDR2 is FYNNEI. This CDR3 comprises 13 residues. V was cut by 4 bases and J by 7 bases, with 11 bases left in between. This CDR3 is CASSAGVRQPQHF. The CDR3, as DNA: TGTGCCAGCAGTGCCGGGGTACGACAGCCCCAGCATTTT.

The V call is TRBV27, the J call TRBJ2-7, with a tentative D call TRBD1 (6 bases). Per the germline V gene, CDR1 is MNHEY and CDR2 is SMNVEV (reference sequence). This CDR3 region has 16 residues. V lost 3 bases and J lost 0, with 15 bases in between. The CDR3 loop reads CASSFRDTLNSYEQYF. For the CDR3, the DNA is TGTGCCAGCAGTTTCAGGGACACCCTCAACTCCTACGAGCAGTACTTC.

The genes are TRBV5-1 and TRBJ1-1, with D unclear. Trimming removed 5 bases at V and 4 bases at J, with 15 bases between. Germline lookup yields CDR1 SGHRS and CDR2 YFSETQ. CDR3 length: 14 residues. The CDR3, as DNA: TGCGCCAGCAGTAAGGCCCCAAGTATCACTGAAGCTTTCTTT. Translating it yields CASSKAPSITEAFF.